The source of this TCR beta chain is a study of blood T cell dynamics during melanoma immunotherapy. About the research overall: Patients with metastatic melanoma got pembrolizumab or nivolumab-ipilimumab as first-line care.

V dropped 3 bases and J dropped 0; count of bases not matched to a gene: 8. This CDR3 is built from 17 residues. Germline V CDR1 and CDR2: SGHDT, YYEEEE. Time point denoted: week 3, after first cycle of checkpoint inhibitor. Study-level points and caveats: At W3, later disease-control patients showed bifurcated PBMC repertoire changes, unlike progressors.

A fixed DNA input of 300 to 350 ng was used per bulk PBMC sample. Using immunoSEQ multiplex PCR, the repertoire was profiled, and TCRdb retains in-frame clones only, with some absent. The sample carries about 7,000 clones, over 65% recorded once. With regard to this clone: Its antigen is as yet unknown.

V gene TRBV5-6 combines with J gene TRBJ1-3; 8 bases are shared with TRBD1. The receptor was derived from a human donor with melanoma. The sequenced sample was blood, obtained from a patient treated with checkpoint blockade. The CDR3 DNA reads TGTGCCAGCAGCTATATGACAGGGGCACCCTCTGGAAACACCATATATTTT. This encodes CASSYMTGAPSGNTIYF.